The rows below give T cell receptor beta chains drawn from one sample of a study of monozygotic twins with inflammatory bowel disease. Reanalyzing the 5' RACE reads, TCRdb keeps one entry per CDR3 protein, without DNA. The table for this sample gives 200,000 to 250,000 distinct CDR3 sequences. The sequenced material came from blood. The receptors shown here come from a human donor with ulcerative colitis or Crohn's disease, or a healthy co-twin of an affected twin (not recorded which). Both conserved end residues are part of each CDR3. The order of the fields is CDR3 length, J gene, V gene, CDR3 protein.

14	TRBJ1-5	TRBV24-1	CATSDLQGDQPQHF
15	TRBJ2-1	TRBV7-2	CASSLVGQGRNEQFF
14	TRBJ2-7	TRBV3-1	CASSQGMGLGEQYF
13	TRBJ1-5	TRBV4-2	CASSVADNQPQHF
15	TRBJ1-6	TRBV5-1	CASSELGTKNSPLHF
14	TRBJ2-7	TRBV12-3/TRBV12-4	CASSLQRDSYEQYF
14	TRBJ2-7	TRBV2	CASRFESTAYEQYF
16	TRBJ2-3	TRBV5-1	CAGSLAGTPGTDTQYF
13	TRBJ2-7	TRBV5-1	CASRVEGKNEQYF
15	TRBJ2-3	TRBV9	CASSVAGHSTDTQYF
13	TRBJ1-1	TRBV3-1	CASKREMNTEAFF
13	TRBJ1-1	TRBV7-9	CASSLGQGTEAFF
16	TRBJ1-1	TRBV5-1	CASSLAQGNENTEAFF
16	TRBJ2-7	TRBV4-2	CASSQDWNRGMYERYF
14	TRBJ1-6	TRBV5-4	CASSWDRANSPLHF
17	TRBJ2-2	TRBV5-4	CASRIAGGPAGTGELFF
16	TRBJ2-1	TRBV5-8	CASSLESSVSYNEQFF